A selection of T cell receptor beta chains follows, all from one sample in a study of blood T cell repertoires in COVID-19. Assay used: immunoSEQ multiplex PCR; TCRdb lists only in-frame clones, some missing. The repertoire has about 120,000 clones, about 88% of them found once; the top ten carry roughly 1.2%. The sequenced material came from peripheral blood. The receptor set was obtained from a woman over 75 with acute or convalescent COVID-19. Both conserved end residues are trimmed from each CDR3. Fields, in order: CDR3 length, V gene, clone size, CDR3 protein. The listing skips clone size in some rows; elsewhere it reads once, few, many or a size class.

12	TRBV18	-	ASSPVGSINEQF
13	TRBV7-2	-	ASSYDRGTSYEQY
9	TRBV14	-	ASSREDEQF
14	TRBV9	few	ASSAGGAVRSYEQY
12	TRBV19	-	ASSIGRDTDTQY
15	TRBV7-2	once	ASSLAFKRGATDTQY
13	TRBV10-3	-	AISLSRAEGTEAF
11	TRBV2	-	ASSDRGLQKLF
12	TRBV24-1	-	ATSDLQVPYGYT
11	TRBV5-1	-	ASSSNSGNTIY
14	TRBV27	-	ASKTDQVSPSYEQY
17	TRBV6-2/TRBV6-3	-	ASSYFDSGGTTPTDTQY
12	TRBV2	-	ATRDRANTGELF
15	TRBV29-1	-	SVGTGESYPRGAEAF
10	TRBV6-5	-	ASGTSGNEQF
16	TRBV10-3	-	AISGGTSGRAYKNIQY
11	TRBV19	-	ASSLAVIYGYT
12	TRBV18	few	ASSRDSSTYGYT
13	TRBV7-9	-	ASRSSGGSSYEQY
9	TRBV20-1	-	SAAGGYEQY
13	TRBV5-5	once	ASSMTGSGNQPQH
12	TRBV19	-	ASSTLQVNTEAF
13	TRBV4-3	-	ASSHGLASTDTQY
13	TRBV6-2/TRBV6-3	-	ASSYYRDRGEPLH
11	TRBV3-1/TRBV3-2	-	ASSRTLGYGYT
12	TRBV5-1	-	ASSSELGRNEQF
12	TRBV7-9	-	ASSRDRISYGYT
13	TRBV6-6	-	ASSYSGQGNTEAF
13	TRBV10-3	few	AISGGQGRTGELF
12	TRBV28	-	ASSPQGHNEKLF
18	TRBV19	few	ASSPTFISQGVIYNSPLH
13	TRBV19	-	ASKPHRGKADTQY
13	TRBV10-3	-	AISIGQAPQETQY
12	TRBV5-6	-	ASFRSREDYEQY
12	TRBV28	-	ASLGGSLDNEQY
13	TRBV5-6	once	ASSGGVDRAYEQY
13	TRBV19	-	ASSPTDRETYGYT
10	TRBV28	-	AIQGQNQPQH
15	TRBV3-1/TRBV3-2	-	ASSQGTGDLLNTEAF
18	TRBV15	-	ATSRGQGTSGRGRGDTQY
12	TRBV6-5	-	ASRTRATNEKLF